One and the same sample provided the 24 T cell receptor beta chains below, sequenced in a study of shared clonotypes between healthy human individuals. Using immunoSEQ multiplex PCR, the repertoire was profiled, and TCRdb retains in-frame clones only, with some absent. In the table there are 560,000 or so clones, approximately 96% of which are singletons. Naive CD8 populations comprised CD45RO-negative cells positively selected for CCR7, excluding terminally differentiated effector memory CD45RA+ cells. Source material: naive CD8+ T cells sorted from blood. Receptor source: a woman under 40 in good health.

This clone was counted once. The chain has TRBV11-2 and TRBJ2-1; no definite D call. The CDR3 totals 14 residues. The germline V and J ends were trimmed by 1 base and 7 bases, with 11 bases remaining between them. The V gene's germline CDR1 is SGHAT and CDR2 FQNNGV. In DNA, the CDR3 is TGTGCCAGCAGCTTAGTGGTTAGCAGGAATGAGCAGTTCTTC. Protein product: CASSLVVSRNEQFF.

J is TRBJ1-2 and V is TRBV5-4; TRBD1 matches at 9 bases. The germline CDR1 and CDR2 sequences are SGHNT and YYREEE (reference sequence). This CDR3 comprises 13 residues. Germline trimming cut 4 bases from V and 8 bases from J; bases unmatched to any gene: 6. CDR3 region: CASSAGTGNGYTF. In nucleotides, the CDR3 is TGTGCCAGCAGCGCCGGGACAGGGAACGGCTACACCTTC.

V usage is TRBV30 and J usage is TRBJ2-3, with TRBD2 as a possible D gene (5 bases). The germline V gene has CDR1 GTSNPN and CDR2 SVGIG (reference sequence). The CDR3 contains 13 residues. V was cut by 0 bases and J by 4 bases, with 8 bases left in between. CDR3 DNA sequence: TGTGCCTGGAGTGTAACTAGTGCAGATACGCAGTATTTT. Amino acid sequence: CAWSVTSADTQYF. Variable domain in full (rest from reference TRBV30 and TRBJ2-3): SQTIHQWPATLVQPVGSPLSLECTVEGTSNPNLYWYRQAAGRGLQLLFYSVGIGQISSEVPQNLSASRPQDRQFILSSKKLLLSDSGFYLCAWSVTSADTQYFGPGTRLTVL.

In its sample, this clone was seen once. J is TRBJ2-2 and V is TRBV27; 12 bases map to TRBD2. Germline trimming cut 5 bases from V and 6 bases from J; bases unmatched to any gene: 10. Germline CDR1 reads MNHEY; CDR2 reads SMNVEV (reference sequence). The CDR3 has 17 residues. The CDR3 region has the DNA TGTGCCAGCAGTCCGACCCCTAGCGGGAGGGACCCCGGGGAGCTGTTTTTT. Its translation: CASSPTPSGRDPGELFF.

The chain joins TRBV4-1 to TRBJ2-7; D may be TRBD1 or TRBD2 (5 bases each). The V and J ends lost 4 bases and 2 bases respectively, with 12 bases between them. This CDR3 is built from 14 residues. In germline, CDR1 is MGHRA, CDR2 YSYEKL. CDR3 loop: CASSLGTVTYEQYF. The DNA for the CDR3 is TGCGCCAGCAGCCTAGGGACGGTGACCTACGAGCAGTACTTC.

The rearrangement joins TRBV11-2 to TRBJ2-5; D is undetermined. The closer fit of TRBJ2-7 to the DNA end suggests the J call may be wrong. The CDR3 totals 10 residues. Germline values: CDR1 SGHAT, CDR2 FQNNGV. The CDR3 reads CASSLYEQYF. DNA of the CDR3: TGTGCCAGCAGCCTCTACGAGCAGTACTTC.

CDR3 DNA: TGTGCCAGTAGTATAGATGGGTCAGAGGTCTACGAGCAGTACTTC. Translation gives CASSIDGSEVYEQYF. The chain links TRBV19 to TRBJ2-7; D not certain. The CDR3 consists of 15 residues. Trimming left V 0 bases short and J 3 bases short, with 12 bases between. Germline V gene lookup returns CDR1 LNHDA and CDR2 SQIVND (reference sequence).

The genes are TRBV7-8 and TRBJ2-3; no clear D. Trimming removed 4 bases at V and 3 bases at J, with 8 bases between. Germline values: CDR1 SGHVS, CDR2 FQNEAQ. CDR3 length: 13 amino acids. CDR3 amino acids: CASSSPKTDTQYF. In nucleotides, the CDR3 is TGTGCCAGCAGCTCTCCCAAGACAGATACGCAGTATTTT.

V gene TRBV14 combines with J gene TRBJ2-1, with D possibly matching TRBD2 (5 bases). V was cut by 2 bases and J by 3 bases, with 8 bases left in between. CDR1 and CDR2 from the germline V gene are SGHDN and FVKESK. The CDR3 runs 14 residues. In nucleotides, the CDR3 is TGTGCCAGCAGCCAACTACTAGACTACAATGAGCAGTTCTTC. Translation: CASSQLLDYNEQFF.

The V gene is TRBV27, the J gene TRBJ1-5; D is ambiguous. The CDR3 is 13 amino acids. Trimming pared 5 bases from V and 2 bases from J, leaving 7 bases between. Germline V lookup: CDR1 MNHEY, CDR2 SMNVEV (reference sequence). The CDR3 is CASSKLGNQPQHF. As DNA, the CDR3 is TGTGCCAGCAGTAAGTTGGGCAATCAGCCCCAGCATTTT.

The chain uses TRBV2 and TRBJ1-5, with D possibly matching TRBD1 (5 bases). V was trimmed by 11 bases and J by 2 bases, leaving 22 bases between them. Germline CDR1 SNHLY, CDR2 FYNNEI. This CDR3 spans 16 amino acids. The CDR3 reads CAVKKMGTSGNQPQHF. CDR3 bases: TGTGCCGTCAAGAAGATGGGGACCAGTGGCAATCAGCCCCAGCATTTT.

The rearrangement uses TRBV15 and TRBJ2-5; D possibly corresponds to TRBD1 (5 bases). Germline V gene sequence: CDR1 LNHNV, CDR2 YYDKDF (reference sequence). The CDR3 has 14 amino acids. Trimming took off 3 bases at V and 5 bases at J, with 13 bases between the two ends. For the CDR3, the DNA is TGTGCCACCAGCAGCCCAGGGTATACGGAGACCCAGTACTTC. This translates into CATSSPGYTETQYF.

In its sample, this clone was seen once. The V call is TRBV9, the J call TRBJ2-5; 9 nucleotides match TRBD1. Germline loops: CDR1 SGDLS, CDR2 YYNGEE. CDR3 length equals 14 residues. J gave up 5 bases and V 3 bases, and 5 bases lay outside the gene matches. This chain's CDR3 is CASSETGGSETQYF. CDR3 coding DNA: TGTGCCAGCAGCGAAACAGGGGGCAGTGAGACCCAGTACTTC.

The chain joins TRBV10-2 to TRBJ2-5, with a possible D match to TRBD2 (6 bases). The germline V gene encodes CDR1 WSHSY and CDR2 SAAADI. The CDR3 length is 12 residues. CDR3 in amino acids: CAVSGSSETQYF. The CDR3 bases are TGCGCGGTATCCGGGAGCTCTGAGACCCAGTACTTC.

The rearrangement uses TRBV9 and TRBJ1-4, with a possible D match to TRBD1 (6 bases). Trimming cost V 0 bases and J 6 bases, with 12 bases left between them. There are 15 residues in the CDR3. CDR1 and CDR2 (germline): SGDLS, YYNGEE. In DNA, the CDR3 is TGTGCCAGCAGCGTAGAATCAGGGGACGATGAAAAACTGTTTTTT. As protein: CASSVESGDDEKLFF.

This clone was recorded once. The chain employs TRBV18 and TRBJ2-7; TRBD2 matches at 8 bases. The J segment lost 6 bases and the V segment lost 3 bases, leaving 16 bases of the junction unmatched. The CDR3 loop spans 17 amino acids. The germline V gene encodes CDR1 KGHSH and CDR2 LQKENI. The CDR3 sequence is CASSPSWGPGGSREQYF. The CDR3 DNA follows: TGTGCCAGCTCACCTAGCTGGGGGCCGGGAGGGAGTCGCGAGCAGTACTTC. The whole variable domain, filled in from reference TRBV18 and TRBJ2-7, reads NAGVMQNPRHLVRRRGQEARLRCSPMKGHSHVYWYRQLPEEGLKFMVYLQKENIIDESGMPKERFSAEFPKEGPSILRIQQVVRGDSAAYFCASSPSWGPGGSREQYFGPGTRLTVT.

This clone was seen a single time. V usage is TRBV5-1 and J usage is TRBJ2-3; D not resolved. The CDR3 totals 13 residues. Germline V gene sequence: CDR1 SGHRS, CDR2 YFSETQ. Trimming pared 3 bases from V and 2 bases from J, leaving 7 bases between. This CDR3 reads CASSSLPTDTQYF. The CDR3 DNA follows: TGCGCCAGCAGCTCCCTACCCACAGATACGCAGTATTTT.

The rearrangement uses TRBV4-1 and TRBJ2-7; D is unresolved. V lost 0 bases, J lost 0 bases, and 12 bases lay in between. Germline CDR1 and CDR2: MGHRA and YSYEKL. This CDR3 is 16 amino acids long. The CDR3 DNA is TGCGCCAGCAGCCAAGACGGTGGGCTAGTCTCCTACGAGCAGTACTTC. It translates to CASSQDGGLVSYEQYF.

V is TRBV5-6 and J is TRBJ2-3; 13 bases fit TRBD2. The CDR3 totals 18 residues. V shed 4 bases, J shed 4 bases, and the junction held 12 bases outside the gene matches. Germline V CDR1 and CDR2: SGHDT, YYEEEE. CDR3 loop: CASSHRGRTSGRPDTQYF. CDR3 bases: TGTGCCAGCAGCCACAGGGGGCGGACTAGCGGGAGACCAGATACGCAGTATTTT.

This chain joins TRBV27 and TRBJ1-1; the D gene is possibly TRBD1 (5 bases). The CDR3 runs 14 residues. Trimming left V 2 bases short and J 1 base short, with 8 bases between. Germline values: CDR1 MNHEY, CDR2 SMNVEV (reference sequence). This CDR3 reads CASSLRGRNTEAFF. Here the CDR3 DNA reads TGTGCCAGCAGTTTAAGGGGCAGGAACACTGAAGCTTTCTTT.

The CDR3 region is CASSQEWRGTDTQYF. For the CDR3, the DNA is TGCGCCAGCAGCCAAGAGTGGCGCGGCACAGATACGCAGTATTTT. V is TRBV4-1 and J is TRBJ2-3; D ambiguous. CDR3 length equals 15 residues. CDR1 and CDR2 from the germline V gene are MGHRA and YSYEKL. Trimming removed 0 bases at V and 1 base at J, with 8 bases between.

The chain carries TRBV25-1 and TRBJ1-2; no clear D gene. Looked up from germline, CDR1 is MGHDK and CDR2 is SYGVNS. The germline V and J ends were trimmed by 1 base and 7 bases, with 7 bases remaining between them. This CDR3 contains 12 residues. CDR3 region: CASSELTRGYTF. In nucleotides, the CDR3 is TGTGCCAGCAGTGAATTGACGCGTGGCTACACCTTC.

Here the CDR3 reads CASSLVPDSYEQYF. The CDR3 DNA reads TGCGCCAGCAGCTTGGTTCCGGACAGCTACGAGCAGTACTTC. The chain couples TRBV5-1 to TRBJ2-7; maybe TRBD1 (6 bases). With 0 bases removed from V and 3 bases from J, the gap between germline ends came to 10 bases. Germline CDR1 reads SGHRS; CDR2 reads YFSETQ. This CDR3 is 14 amino acids long.

As DNA, the CDR3 is TGTGCCAGCAGCTTAGCACAGGCCAGGGATGGCTACACCTTC. Translating it yields CASSLAQARDGYTF. The chain couples TRBV7-8 to TRBJ1-2; perhaps TRBD1 as D (5 bases). The CDR3 length is 14 residues. Germline loops: CDR1 SGHVS, CDR2 FQNEAQ. V was pared by 0 bases and J by 6 bases, with 11 bases between.